This T cell receptor (beta chain) is drawn from a study of control samples from healthy donors and cancer patients. Germline-derived CDR1 and CDR2 are MNHEY and SVGAGI. CDR3 length equals 15 residues. The V segment lost 5 bases and the J segment 5 bases; nucleotides outside the gene matches: 7. TCRdb's table, derived via immunoSEQ multiplex PCR, lists solely in-frame clones and lacks some. This table holds approximately 94,000 clones, about 90% found once. The source is a woman aged 45-60 years in good health. This sequence joins TRBV6-5 and TRBJ2-5; 11 nucleotides match TRBD2. The sequencing sample was made of blood. CDR3 nucleotide sequence: TGTGCCAGCAGTCTGACTAGCGGGATCAGGGAGACCCAGTACTTC. Its protein is CASSLTSGIRETQYF.